This entry is about one TCR beta chain. Germline-derived CDR1 and CDR2 are SNHLY and FYNNEI. Losses at the gene ends were 4 bases for V and 2 bases for J; bases not matched to a gene: 11. CDR3 size: 19 residues. TCRdb re-called the 5' RACE reads through MiXCR, storing one row per CDR3 protein. The sample lists some 660,000 distinct CDR3 sequences; less than 10% were seen once. This sample was taken from a study of identical twins. In addition, the sample was reused for a study of yellow fever vaccine responses in identical twins.

The chain combines TRBV2 with TRBJ2-3; 14 nucleotides match TRBD2. This clonotype was obtained from a woman aged 18-29 years in good health. The sample was PBMCs. The CDR3 loop reads CASSAGLAGGPSTTDTQYF. The CDR3 region has the DNA TGTGCCAGCAGTGCTGGACTAGCGGGAGGCCCGTCTACCACAGATACGCAGTATTTT.